This TCR beta chain was obtained from a study of tumor-infiltrating lymphocytes in glioblastoma multiforme. Findings and limits, study-wide: T cells were not sorted into functional subsets.

TCRB libraries came from RNA via three nested multiplex PCR rounds. A C-beta primer primed TCRB cDNA from roughly 0.51 ug RNA. These TCRB libraries lack any described unique molecular identifiers. TCRdb itself ran the multiplex PCR reads through MiXCR, one entry per CDR3 protein. The data hold some 10,000 distinct CDR3 sequences, with around three fifths observed a single time. Concerning this clonotype: Its antigen is not identified. Relative to the germline gene, one junction end is altered; a read error may explain this.

The CDR3 extends over 16 amino acids. CDR1 is SGHDN and CDR2 is FVKESK in the germline V gene. Sequencing was performed on brain tumor tissue. The V and J genes are TRBV14 and TRBJ2-1; possibly TRBD2 for D (6 bases). The source is a male donor with glioblastoma. CDR3 in DNA: TGTGCCACCATCCAACCGGGGGATGGATCCTACAATGAACAGTTCTTC. As protein: CATIQPGDGSYNEQFF.